Sequencing of this T cell receptor beta chain was carried out in a study of identical twins. Study-level points and caveats: Fewer insertions characterized abundant cord blood beta clonotypes, whereas memory repertoires showed none. The same donors were not followed; conclusions instead depended on cross-sectional statistical analysis.

TCRdb analysed the 5' RACE reads with MiXCR anew, one entry per CDR3 protein. Of about 1.7 million distinct CDR3 sequences in the sample, less than 35% are singletons; the top ten hold more than 0.25%. CDR3 size: 14 residues. Germline V gene lookup returns CDR1 LGHDT and CDR2 YNNKEL (reference sequence). With V trimmed by 7 bases and J by 10 bases, 12 bases remained unmatched. Concerning this clonotype itself: Its antigen is currently unknown.

This receptor was taken from a newborn girl in good health. This sequence joins TRBV3-1 and TRBJ1-1; 10 nucleotides line up with TRBD1. The sample was cord blood. The CDR3 here is CASTEGTGALRAFF. CDR3 DNA sequence: TGTGCCAGCACCGAAGGGACAGGGGCCCTCCGAGCTTTCTTT.